Included here is one T cell receptor beta chain sequence, with context. What it binds is not known. This sample is part of a study of cytomegalovirus exposure and HLA in healthy donors. Study findings and constraints: The study assumed roughly uniform donor sequencing depth for presence/absence analyses. Three CMV-associated chains proved CMV antigen-specific in vitro. When a later analysis compared HLA-associated TCR beta chains with equally common others, the HLA-associated chains turned out to be more clonally expanded and to have lower generation probabilities.

In germline, CDR1 is SGDLS, CDR2 YYNGEE. The V gene end was trimmed by 4 bases and the J gene end by 7 bases; junction bases not matched to a gene: 1. The CDR3 extends over 11 amino acids. PCR used 60 Vbeta primers and 13 Jbeta primers. Clones were sequenced by immunoSEQ multiplex PCR, and TCRdb holds only the in-frame ones, with some missing. The sample shows fewer than 200,000 clones, about 83% of them seen only once. Material: PBMCs. The clonotype was recovered from a man between 35 and 55 years old in good health and CMV-seropositive. V is TRBV9 and J is TRBJ1-2, with 7 bases aligning to TRBD1. The CDR3 protein is CASSTGVGYTF. CDR3 nucleotides: TGTGCCAGCAGCACAGGGGTTGGCTACACCTTC.